Sequencing of this T cell receptor beta chain was carried out in a study of blood T cell repertoires in COVID-19. Study overall: Whether acute or convalescent, the COVID-19 samples came from the United States, Italy and Spain. Nucleic acid was either cDNA or gDNA, and it came from T cells, B-cell-depleted T cells, or PBMCs.

The CDR3 length is 15 residues. Unmatched junction bases numbered 4, after V lost 2 bases and J lost 0 bases. CDR1 is MNHEY, CDR2 SVGAGI, per germline. Patients of the Seattle cohort, enrolled during active infection, were followed longitudinally. Original analysis: Estimated nucleated cell counts came from reference gene primer amplification. Measured with immunoSEQ multiplex PCR; TCRdb has only the in-frame clones, and not every one. D and trimming were read from the DNA, whereas the V and J calls and clone size are those reported in that table. The data show around 400,000 clones, over 75% seen once.

This sequence was found in a woman aged 55-69 years with COVID-19, enrolled during active disease. The chain recombines TRBV6-5 with TRBJ2-7; 7 bases map to TRBD2. Sequenced: peripheral blood. In DNA form, the CDR3 reads TGTGCCAGCAGTTACGCCGGCGGGGGCTCCTACGAGCAGTACTTC. Translating gives CASSYAGGGSYEQYF.